The present entry profiles one T cell receptor (beta chain) with its context. The antigen is unknown. Measured with immunoSEQ multiplex PCR; TCRdb has only the in-frame clones, and not every one. The sample includes about 18,000 clones, roughly 88% of them seen just once. The source of the sample is a study of OX40 agonist ivuxolimab in advanced cancers. Study-wide background: From 23 to 79 years was the age range, with a mean of around 57 years, and over 80% were male.

The study's findings and limits: Nonresponders, in some cases, also had low normalized T-cell clonal expansion.

Drawing of blood for sampling happened at baseline, at cycle 4 day 1, and at cycle 7 day 1. Germline CDR1 reads SGHNT; CDR2 reads YYREEE (reference sequence). The CDR3 loop spans 13 amino acids. V lost 4 bases and J lost 1; bases outside the gene matches: 1. Source: CD4+ or CD8+ T cells sorted from blood, taken in a trial of the OX40 agonist ivuxolimab. The chain has TRBV5-4 and TRBJ1-1; 7 bases are a match to TRBD1. The receptor was derived from an adult with an advanced solid tumor such as melanoma, head and neck, liver or kidney cancer. Written as DNA, the CDR3 is TGTGCCAGCAGCCGGGACAGGAACACTGAAGCTTTCTTT. It is translated as CASSRDRNTEAFF. The whole variable domain, filled in from reference TRBV5-4 and TRBJ1-1, reads ETGVTQSPTHLIKTRGQQVTLRCSSQSGHNTVSWYQQALGQGPQFIFQYYREEENGRGNFPPRFSGLQFPNYSSELNVNALELDDSALYLCASSRDRNTEAFFGQGTRLTVV.